This entry lists 28 T cell receptor beta chains sequenced from one sample in a study of cytomegalovirus exposure and HLA in healthy donors. The PCR employed 60 Vbeta primers together with 13 Jbeta primers. The repertoire was sequenced with immunoSEQ multiplex PCR; TCRdb's copy has only in-frame clones and lacks some. Of 150,000 or so clones listed, 60% to 85% are singletons. Sequences were obtained from PBMCs. Receptor source: a middle-aged man in good health and CMV-seropositive.

J is TRBJ2-1 and V is TRBV7-7; TRBD2 matches at 9 bases. Trimming at V came to 3 bases and at J to 8 bases, leaving 2 bases not matched to a gene. The CDR3 loop spans 13 amino acids. Looked up from germline, CDR1 is SSHAT and CDR2 is FNYEAQ (reference sequence). As DNA, the CDR3 is TGTGCCAGCAGCTTGGGACTAGCCGATGAGCAGTTCTTC. Its translation is CASSLGLADEQFF.

The CDR3 region has the DNA TGTGCCAGCAGCCGAGCGGGAGGTCGGGTCGGTACGCAGTATTTT. It translates to CASSRAGGRVGTQYF. V is TRBV14 and J is TRBJ2-3; 9 positions match TRBD2. Germline V gene lookup returns CDR1 SGHDN and CDR2 FVKESK. V lost 4 bases, J lost 8 bases, and 10 bases stayed unmatched. The CDR3 has 15 amino acids.

The chain uses TRBV11-2 and TRBJ2-1; TRBD2 aligns across 7 bases. The CDR3 totals 16 residues. Unmatched junction bases numbered 10, after V lost 2 bases and J lost 6 bases. Germline-derived CDR1 and CDR2 are SGHAT and FQNNGV. Here the CDR3 reads CASSLFQGGIVNEQFF. Written as DNA, the CDR3 is TGTGCCAGCAGCTTATTCCAGGGAGGGATTGTCAATGAGCAGTTCTTC.

The gene calls are TRBV13 and TRBJ1-4; 7 bases align to TRBD1. The CDR3 is 15 residues long. From germline, CDR1 is PRHDT and CDR2 FYEKMQ (reference sequence). Losses at the gene ends were 2 bases for V and 7 bases for J; bases not matched to a gene: 7. CDR3 nucleotide sequence: TGTGCCAGCAGCTTAAGGCCAGGGGGAGGTGAAAAACTGTTTTTT. Its translation is CASSLRPGGGEKLFF. The whole variable domain, remainder taken from reference TRBV13 and TRBJ1-4, is AAGVIQSPRHLIKEKRETATLKCYPIPRHDTVYWYQQGPGQDPQFLISFYEKMQSDKGSIPDRFSAQQFSDYHSELNMSSLELGDSALYFCASSLRPGGGEKLFFGSGTQLSVL.

The gene calls are TRBV5-1 and TRBJ2-7; 7 bases fit TRBD1. Per germline, CDR1 SGHRS and CDR2 YFSETQ. The junction had 5 bases not matched to a gene; V was cut back by 0 bases and J by 5 bases. The CDR3 sequence is 14 residues long. DNA of the CDR3: TGCGCCAGCAGCTTGGGGGACAGTACCCACGAGCAGTACTTC. This sequence encodes CASSLGDSTHEQYF.

This chain uses TRBV2 with TRBJ1-1; D gene uncertain. Between the trimmed V and J ends, which lost 4 bases and 8 bases, there was a span of 11 bases. CDR3 size: 12 residues. Germline V gene sequence: CDR1 SNHLY, CDR2 FYNNEI. In DNA form, the CDR3 reads TGTGCCAGCAGTGTTGAGGGTAGGGAAGCTTTCTTT. Protein: CASSVEGREAFF.

The V call is TRBV6-5, the J call TRBJ2-5; D ambiguous. This CDR3 region has 13 residues. Germline-derived CDR1 and CDR2 are MNHEY and SVGAGI. The V end lost 2 bases, the J end lost 7 bases, and 11 bases lay between the germline ends. This chain's CDR3 is CASSYSRVGTQYF. In DNA form, the CDR3 reads TGTGCCAGCAGTTACAGCCGAGTCGGGACCCAGTACTTC.

The chain carries TRBV5-6 and TRBJ1-4; D gene unclear. Germline V gene lookup returns CDR1 SGHDT and CDR2 YYEEEE. V was shortened by 0 bases and J by 4 bases, with 7 bases between the two germline ends. This CDR3 is 14 amino acids long. The CDR3 DNA sequence: TGTGCCAGCAGCTTGGGGAGGATTAATGAAAAACTGTTTTTT. Encoded protein: CASSLGRINEKLFF.

This chain uses TRBV5-4 with TRBJ2-6, with D possibly matching TRBD1 (5 bases). Trimming took off 4 bases at V and 0 bases at J, with 8 bases between the two ends. The CDR3 is made up of 15 amino acids. Looked up from germline, CDR1 is SGHNT and CDR2 is YYREEE (reference sequence). The CDR3 is CASSGTGSGANVLTF. The CDR3, as DNA: TGTGCCAGCAGCGGTACAGGCTCTGGGGCCAACGTCCTGACTTTC.

This chain links TRBV27 with TRBJ2-2; possible D gene TRBD2, 5 bases. The germline CDR1 and CDR2 sequences are MNHEY and SMNVEV (reference sequence). The CDR3 contains 13 residues. Trimming pared 5 bases from V and 6 bases from J, leaving 10 bases between. CDR3 sequence: CASSPSTAGELFF. As DNA, the CDR3 is TGTGCCAGCAGTCCTAGCACTGCCGGGGAGCTGTTTTTT.

The chain recombines TRBV10-3 with TRBJ2-2; 10 bases line up with TRBD2. Germline V lookup: CDR1 ENHRY, CDR2 SYGVKD. The V gene end was trimmed by 0 bases and the J gene end by 4 bases; junction bases not matched to a gene: 5. The CDR3 runs to 17 residues. CDR3 amino acids: CAISESASGSATGELFF. The CDR3 region has the DNA TGTGCCATCAGTGAGTCTGCTAGCGGGAGTGCCACCGGGGAGCTGTTTTTT.

The chain uses TRBV4-3 and TRBJ2-7; 9 bases are shared with TRBD2. Per the germline V gene, CDR1 is LGHNA and CDR2 is YSLEER. The CDR3 extends over 16 amino acids. The V gene end was trimmed by 0 bases and the J gene end by 2 bases; junction bases not matched to a gene: 5. The DNA for the CDR3 is TGCGCCAGCAGCCAAGATTTGCCTAGCGGGACCTACGAGCAGTACTTC. It specifies CASSQDLPSGTYEQYF.

This chain links TRBV27 with TRBJ1-1, with 7 nucleotides matching TRBD1. CDR3 length equals 13 residues. V lost 5 bases, J lost 4 bases, and 4 bases stayed unmatched. Looked up from germline, CDR1 is MNHEY and CDR2 is SMNVEV (reference sequence). CDR3 nucleotides: TGTGCCAGCAGTGACAGGGTTACCACTGAAGCTTTCTTT. This sequence encodes CASSDRVTTEAFF.

The chain links TRBV14 to TRBJ1-3; 11 bases map to TRBD1. The CDR3 is made up of 16 amino acids. Unmatched junction bases numbered 7, after V lost 4 bases and J lost 5 bases. Looked up from germline, CDR1 is SGHDN and CDR2 is FVKESK. The CDR3 reads CASSPWTGGIRNTIYF. In DNA, the CDR3 is TGTGCCAGCAGCCCGTGGACAGGGGGCATTCGAAACACCATATATTTT. Filled out from reference TRBV14 and TRBJ1-3, the complete variable domain reads EAGVTQFPSHSVIEKGQTVTLRCDPISGHDNLYWYRRVMGKEIKFLLHFVKESKQDESGMPNNRFLAERTGGTYSTLKVQPAELEDSGVYFCASSPWTGGIRNTIYFGEGSWLTVV.

The chain uses TRBV19 and TRBJ2-2; D is uncertain. The CDR3 loop spans 12 amino acids. Deletions cut 6 bases from V and 4 bases from J, with 6 bases between. The germline CDR1 and CDR2 sequences are LNHDA and SQIVND (reference sequence). CDR3 amino acids: CASRSSTGELFF. The CDR3 nucleotides read TGTGCCAGTAGGTCCAGCACCGGGGAGCTGTTTTTT.

The chain has TRBV27 and TRBJ2-5; maybe TRBD1 (6 bases). The closer fit of TRBJ2-7 to the DNA end suggests the J call may be wrong. The length of the CDR3 is 15 residues. CDR1 MNHEY and CDR2 SMNVEV come from the germline V gene (reference sequence). CDR3 sequence reads: CASSPVDRTSYEQYF. CDR3 DNA sequence: TGTGCCAGCAGTCCCGTCGACAGGACCTCCTACGAGCAGTACTTC.

This sequence joins TRBV4-3 and TRBJ2-3; D might be TRBD1 (6 bases). CDR1 and CDR2 from the germline V gene are LGHNA and YSLEER. V was trimmed by 0 bases and J by 5 bases, leaving 12 bases between them. The CDR3 covers 15 residues. CDR3 bases: TGCGCCAGCAGCCAAGAGGCACAGGGTGGAGATACGCAGTATTTT. This translates into CASSQEAQGGDTQYF.

For this clone: Mismatch with germline at one junction end may stem from a read error. The CDR3 loop reads CASSRGQGAIGF. In DNA form, the CDR3 reads TGTGCCAGCTCTCGGGGACAGGGAGCTATAGGGTTC. This chain joins TRBV18 and TRBJ2-7; TRBD1 matches at 9 bases. This CDR3 spans 12 amino acids. CDR1 and CDR2 from the germline V gene are KGHSH and LQKENI.

The genes are TRBV5-4 and TRBJ2-5; D gene ambiguous. The germline V gene encodes CDR1 SGHNT and CDR2 YYREEE (reference sequence). This CDR3 region has 14 residues. V shed 2 bases and J shed 0 bases, with 8 bases lying between them. CDR3 protein: CASSFIQNQETQYF. DNA for the CDR3: TGTGCCAGCAGCTTTATACAGAACCAAGAGACCCAGTACTTC.

The chain combines TRBV10-2 with TRBJ1-5; 7 bases match TRBD1. This CDR3 region has 18 residues. Germline CDR1 WSHSY, CDR2 SAAADI. J lost 0 bases, V lost 6 bases, and 14 bases had no gene match. The CDR3 DNA is TGCGCCAGCAGCCTCACCGGGGGCAGGGGGTATAGCAATCAGCCCCAGCATTTT. It encodes CASSLTGGRGYSNQPQHF.

This clone was picked up a small number of times. This chain links TRBV28 with TRBJ1-2; possibly TRBD1 for D (5 bases). Trimming removed 2 bases at V and 8 bases at J, with 9 bases between. The CDR3 covers 12 residues. Per the germline V gene, CDR1 is MDHEN and CDR2 is SYDVKM. The CDR3 sequence is CASSLGKGGYTF. The CDR3 DNA reads TGTGCCAGCAGTTTAGGAAAGGGGGGCTACACCTTC.

This rearrangement joins TRBV13 to TRBJ2-7; D possibly corresponds to TRBD2 (6 bases). CDR3 length: 14 residues. The V and J ends lost 5 bases and 7 bases respectively, with 18 bases between them. The germline V gene has CDR1 PRHDT and CDR2 FYEKMQ (reference sequence). The DNA of the CDR3 is TGTGCCAGCAGCCTATCGTCGTCTGGGAGGGAGCAGTACTTC. Encoded protein: CASSLSSSGREQYF.

The rearrangement uses TRBV28 and TRBJ1-1; 9 nucleotides line up with TRBD1. This CDR3 has 16 amino acids. With 6 bases clipped from V and 5 bases from J, the junction kept 13 bases outside the gene matches. The V gene's germline CDR1 is MDHEN and CDR2 SYDVKM. DNA for the CDR3: TGTGCCAGCAGGATAGTGACAGGGGGTTCTCGGACTGAAGCTTTCTTT. Encoded protein: CASRIVTGGSRTEAFF. The variable domain in full, completed from reference TRBV28 and TRBJ1-1, reads DVKVTQSSRYLVKRTGEKVFLECVQDMDHENMFWYRQDPGLGLRLIYFSYDVKMKEKGDIPEGYSVSREKKERFSLILESASTNQTSMYLCASRIVTGGSRTEAFFGQGTRLTVV.

V gene TRBV11-2 combines with J gene TRBJ2-3; D call uncertain. Germline assignment: CDR1 SGHAT and CDR2 FQNNGV. This CDR3 has 13 residues. V was cut by 0 bases and J by 4 bases, with 5 bases left in between. For the CDR3, the DNA is TGTGCCAGCAGCTTAGATTCCGCAGATACGCAGTATTTT. It yields the protein CASSLDSADTQYF.

The chain employs TRBV10-3 and TRBJ2-3; 7 nucleotides align to TRBD2. The ends lost 10 bases at V and 5 bases at J; junction bases unmatched: 9. The CDR3 has 13 amino acids. CDR1 is ENHRY and CDR2 is SYGVKD in the germline V gene. CDR3 sequence reads: CATGWGGGDTQYF. The CDR3 coding sequence is TGTGCCACGGGGTGGGGGGGAGGAGATACGCAGTATTTT.

This clone was picked up a small number of times. The chain combines TRBV19 with TRBJ1-1; TRBD1 is a possible D gene (6 bases). The CDR3 covers 17 residues. V gave up 8 bases and J gave up 2 bases, with 24 bases separating them. Germline values: CDR1 LNHDA, CDR2 SQIVND (reference sequence). CDR3 nucleotides: TGTGCCAGTGCCCGGCCAGCGGGGGGCGGTTTAAACACTGAAGCTTTCTTT. It yields the protein CASARPAGGGLNTEAFF. Looking up the rest from reference TRBV19 and TRBJ1-1 gives the full variable domain: DGGITQSPKYLFRKEGQNVTLSCEQNLNHDAMYWYRQDPGQGLRLIYYSQIVNDFQKGDIAEGYSVSREKKESFPLTVTSAQKNPTAFYLCASARPAGGGLNTEAFFGQGTRLTVV.

This clone was counted a few times. The V gene is TRBV19, the J gene TRBJ2-7; D is possibly TRBD2 (6 bases). The CDR3 is made up of 14 amino acids. Germline CDR1 is LNHDA and CDR2 is SQIVND (reference sequence). The V end lost 9 bases, the J end lost 1 base, and 16 bases lay between the germline ends. The CDR3 region is CASAPGAGSYEQYF. The CDR3 coding sequence is TGTGCCAGCGCCCCGGGAGCTGGGTCCTACGAGCAGTACTTC.

V gene TRBV27 combines with J gene TRBJ2-7; D is unresolved. The V and J ends lost 5 bases and 2 bases respectively, with 4 bases between them. This CDR3 comprises 11 residues. The V gene's germline CDR1 is MNHEY and CDR2 SMNVEV (reference sequence). The CDR3 nucleotides read TGTGCCAGCAGTCTTCCCTACGAGCAGTACTTC. Protein product: CASSLPYEQYF.